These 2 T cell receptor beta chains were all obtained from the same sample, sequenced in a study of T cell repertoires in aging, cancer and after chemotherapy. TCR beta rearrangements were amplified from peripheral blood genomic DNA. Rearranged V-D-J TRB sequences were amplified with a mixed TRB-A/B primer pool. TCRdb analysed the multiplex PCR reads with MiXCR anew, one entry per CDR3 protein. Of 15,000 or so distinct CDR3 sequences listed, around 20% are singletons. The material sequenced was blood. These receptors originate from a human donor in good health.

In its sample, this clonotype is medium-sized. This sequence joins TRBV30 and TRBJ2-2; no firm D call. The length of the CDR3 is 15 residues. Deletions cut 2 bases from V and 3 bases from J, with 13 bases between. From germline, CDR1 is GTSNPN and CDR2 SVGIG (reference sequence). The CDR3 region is CAWSSGSHDTGELFF. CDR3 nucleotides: TGTGCCTGGAGTTCGGGTAGCCACGACACCGGGGAGCTGTTTTTT.

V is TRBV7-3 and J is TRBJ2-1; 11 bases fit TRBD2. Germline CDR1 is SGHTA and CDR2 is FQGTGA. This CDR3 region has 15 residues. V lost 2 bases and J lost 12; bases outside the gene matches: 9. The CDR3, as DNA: TGTGCCAGCAGCTTACCGGGACTAGCGGTTCATGGGCAGTTCTTC. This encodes CASSLPGLAVHGQFF.